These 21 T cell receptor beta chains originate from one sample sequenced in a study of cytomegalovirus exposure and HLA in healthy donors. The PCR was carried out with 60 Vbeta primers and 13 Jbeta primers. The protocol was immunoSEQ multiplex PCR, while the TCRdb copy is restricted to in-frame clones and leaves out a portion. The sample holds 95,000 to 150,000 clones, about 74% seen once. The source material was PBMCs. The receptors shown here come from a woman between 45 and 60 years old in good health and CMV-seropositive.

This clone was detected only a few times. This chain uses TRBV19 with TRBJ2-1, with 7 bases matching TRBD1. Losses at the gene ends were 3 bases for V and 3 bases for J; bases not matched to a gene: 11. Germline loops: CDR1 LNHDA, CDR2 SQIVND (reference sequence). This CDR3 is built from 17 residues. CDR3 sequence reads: CASSIEGALLGYNEQFF. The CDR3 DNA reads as TGTGCCAGTAGTATCGAGGGGGCGCTTTTGGGCTACAATGAGCAGTTCTTC.

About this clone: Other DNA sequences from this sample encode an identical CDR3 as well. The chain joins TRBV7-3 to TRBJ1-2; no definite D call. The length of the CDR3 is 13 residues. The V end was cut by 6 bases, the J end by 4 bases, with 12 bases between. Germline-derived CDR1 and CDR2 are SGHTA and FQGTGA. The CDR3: CASRSLNSYGYTF. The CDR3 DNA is TGTGCCAGCAGGAGCCTCAACAGCTATGGCTACACCTTC.

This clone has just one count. This CDR3 reads CASSDTGQSGANVLTF. CDR3 DNA sequence: TGTGCCAGCAGTGACACAGGCCAGTCTGGGGCCAACGTCCTGACTTTC. V and J are TRBV6-4 and TRBJ2-6, with D perhaps matching TRBD1 (5 bases). This CDR3 spans 16 amino acids. The germline CDR1 and CDR2 sequences are MRHNA and SNTAGT. V lost 2 bases to trimming and J lost 1 base, with 9 bases between them.

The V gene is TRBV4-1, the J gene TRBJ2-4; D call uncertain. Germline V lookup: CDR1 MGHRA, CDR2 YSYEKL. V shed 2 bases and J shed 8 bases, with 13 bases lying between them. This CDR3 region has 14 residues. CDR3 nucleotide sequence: TGCGCCAGCAGCCAACAAACCGGCCTAGACATTCAGTACTTC. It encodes CASSQQTGLDIQYF.

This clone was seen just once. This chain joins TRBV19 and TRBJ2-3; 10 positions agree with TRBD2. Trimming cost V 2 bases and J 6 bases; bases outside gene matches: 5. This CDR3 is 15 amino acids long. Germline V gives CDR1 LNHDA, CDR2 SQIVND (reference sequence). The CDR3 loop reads CASSISGGAPDTQYF. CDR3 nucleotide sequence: TGTGCCAGTAGTATAAGCGGGGGGGCTCCCGATACGCAGTATTTT. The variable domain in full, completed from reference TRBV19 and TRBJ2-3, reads DGGITQSPKYLFRKEGQNVTLSCEQNLNHDAMYWYRQDPGQGLRLIYYSQIVNDFQKGDIAEGYSVSREKKESFPLTVTSAQKNPTAFYLCASSISGGAPDTQYFGPGTRLTVL.

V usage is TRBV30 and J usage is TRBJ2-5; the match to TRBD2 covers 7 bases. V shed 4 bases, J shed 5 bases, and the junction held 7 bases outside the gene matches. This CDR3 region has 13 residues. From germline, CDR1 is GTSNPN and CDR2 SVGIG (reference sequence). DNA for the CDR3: TGTGCCTGGACGGGGGGAAATTGGGAGACCCAGTACTTC. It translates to CAWTGGNWETQYF.

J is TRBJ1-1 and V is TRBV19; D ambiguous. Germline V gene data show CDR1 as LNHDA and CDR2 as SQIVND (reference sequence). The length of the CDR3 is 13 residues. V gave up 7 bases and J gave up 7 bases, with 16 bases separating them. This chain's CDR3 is CASNERSRYEAFF. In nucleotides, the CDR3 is TGTGCCAGTAATGAGCGGTCGCGGTATGAAGCTTTCTTT.

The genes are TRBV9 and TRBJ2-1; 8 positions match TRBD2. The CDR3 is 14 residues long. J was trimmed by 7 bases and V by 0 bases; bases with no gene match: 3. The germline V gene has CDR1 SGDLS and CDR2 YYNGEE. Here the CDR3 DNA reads TGTGCCAGCAGCGTAGCGGGGGGGCCGAATGAGCAGTTCTTC. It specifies CASSVAGGPNEQFF.

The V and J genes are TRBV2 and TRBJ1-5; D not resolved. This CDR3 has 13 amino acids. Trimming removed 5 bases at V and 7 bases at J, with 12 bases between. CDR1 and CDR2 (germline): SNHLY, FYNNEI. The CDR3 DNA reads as TGTGCCAGCAGTAGGACCGGAGGGCAGCCCCAGCATTTT. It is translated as CASSRTGGQPQHF.

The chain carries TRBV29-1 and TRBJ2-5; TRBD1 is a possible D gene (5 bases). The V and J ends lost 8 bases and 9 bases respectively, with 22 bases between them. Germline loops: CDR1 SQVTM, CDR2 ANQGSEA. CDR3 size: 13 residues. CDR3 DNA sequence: TGCAGCTCTGTTGCACCCAGGGATGAAGCCCAGTACTTC. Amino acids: CSSVAPRDEAQYF.

CDR3 coding DNA: TGTGCCAGCAGCTCCCGACAGGGGGCTGTCACTGAAGCTTTCTTT. Protein: CASSSRQGAVTEAFF. This chain links TRBV9 with TRBJ1-1, with 10 bases fitting TRBD1. Losses at the gene ends were 4 bases for V and 4 bases for J; bases not matched to a gene: 7. This CDR3 comprises 15 residues. CDR1 and CDR2 from the germline V gene are SGDLS and YYNGEE.

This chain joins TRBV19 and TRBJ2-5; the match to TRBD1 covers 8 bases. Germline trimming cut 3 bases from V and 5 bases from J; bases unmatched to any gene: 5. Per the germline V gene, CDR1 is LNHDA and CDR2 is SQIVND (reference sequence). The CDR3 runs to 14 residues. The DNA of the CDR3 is TGTGCCAGTAGTATCGGACAGGGCGCGGAGACCCAGTACTTC. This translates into CASSIGQGAETQYF.

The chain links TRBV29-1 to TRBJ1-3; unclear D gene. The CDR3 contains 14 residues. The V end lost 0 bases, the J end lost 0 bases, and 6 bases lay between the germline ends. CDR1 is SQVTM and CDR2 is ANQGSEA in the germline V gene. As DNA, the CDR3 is TGCAGCGTTGAAGAACCACACTCTGGAAACACCATATATTTT. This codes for CSVEEPHSGNTIYF.

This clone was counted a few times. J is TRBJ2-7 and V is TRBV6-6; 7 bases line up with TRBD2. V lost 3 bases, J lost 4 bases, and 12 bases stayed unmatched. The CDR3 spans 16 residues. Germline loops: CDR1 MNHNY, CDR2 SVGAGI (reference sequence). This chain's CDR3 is CASSYTQGDSGYEQYF. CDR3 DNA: TGTGCCAGCAGTTATACCCAGGGTGATAGCGGGTACGAGCAGTACTTC.

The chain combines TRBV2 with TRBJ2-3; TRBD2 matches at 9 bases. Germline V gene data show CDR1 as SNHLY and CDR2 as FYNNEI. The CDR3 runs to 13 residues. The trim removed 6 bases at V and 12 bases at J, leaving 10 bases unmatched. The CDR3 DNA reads TGTGCCAGCAGAGCGACCGGGGGGACTAGCCAGTATTTT. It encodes CASRATGGTSQYF.

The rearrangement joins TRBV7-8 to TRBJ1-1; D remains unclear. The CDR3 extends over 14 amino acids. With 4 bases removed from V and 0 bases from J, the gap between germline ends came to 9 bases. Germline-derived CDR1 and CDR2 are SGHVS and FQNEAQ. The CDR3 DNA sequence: TGTGCCAGCAGCTACGGACTTCTGAACACTGAAGCTTTCTTT. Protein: CASSYGLLNTEAFF.

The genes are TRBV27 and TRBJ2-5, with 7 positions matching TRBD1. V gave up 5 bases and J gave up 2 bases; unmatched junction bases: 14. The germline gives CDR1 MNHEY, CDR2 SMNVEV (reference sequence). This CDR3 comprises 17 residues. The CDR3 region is CASSGGPGRGNQETQYF. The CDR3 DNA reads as TGTGCCAGCAGTGGGGGCCCCGGCAGGGGGAATCAAGAGACCCAGTACTTC.

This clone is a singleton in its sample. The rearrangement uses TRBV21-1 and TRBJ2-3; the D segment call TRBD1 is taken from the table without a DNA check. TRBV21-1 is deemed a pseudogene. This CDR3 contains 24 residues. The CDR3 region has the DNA TGTGCCAGCAGCTTCCATGCCCCGGGACAGGGGGCGCTATCCAGCGTTGAGTACACAGATACGCAGTATTTT. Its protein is CASSFHAPGQGALSSVEYTDTQYF.

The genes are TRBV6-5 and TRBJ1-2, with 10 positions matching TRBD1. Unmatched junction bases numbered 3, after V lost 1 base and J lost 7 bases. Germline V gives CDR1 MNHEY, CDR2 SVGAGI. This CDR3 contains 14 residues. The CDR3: CASSYFGQGGGYTF. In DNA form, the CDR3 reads TGTGCCAGCAGTTACTTCGGACAGGGGGGTGGCTACACCTTC.

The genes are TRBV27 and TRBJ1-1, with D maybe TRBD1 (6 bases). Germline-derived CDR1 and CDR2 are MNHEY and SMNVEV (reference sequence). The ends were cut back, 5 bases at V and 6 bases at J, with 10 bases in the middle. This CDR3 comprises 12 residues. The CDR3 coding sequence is TGTGCCAGCAGTCCCAGGGGACCTGAAGCTTTCTTT. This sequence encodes CASSPRGPEAFF.

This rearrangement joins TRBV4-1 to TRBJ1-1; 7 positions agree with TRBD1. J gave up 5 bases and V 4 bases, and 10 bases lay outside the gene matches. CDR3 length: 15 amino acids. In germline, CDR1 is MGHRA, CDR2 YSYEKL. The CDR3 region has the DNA TGCGCCAGCAGCCGCACAGGGGATGGGCGAACTGAAGCTTTCTTT. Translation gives CASSRTGDGRTEAFF.